The 7 T cell receptor beta chains listed next were all sequenced from one sample in a study of cytomegalovirus exposure and HLA in healthy donors (dated by TCRdb to about 2017). Library creation used the immunoSEQ multiplex PCR assay. The multiplex PCR relied on a mix of 60 forward primers for TCR Vbeta segments and 13 reverse primers for TCR Jbeta segments. What TCRdb holds here is the immuneACCESS table cut down to in-frame rearrangements. Part of the clones is not present; checked against another copy, under half of the missing clones reflect an unresolved V gene, and the others are unexplained. The table for this sample lists 90,000 to 120,000 clones; 73% of them were counted only once. 7.8% of the sample comes from the top ten. Specimen: PBMCs. The receptors were gathered from a man younger than 45 in good health and CMV-seronegative.

The genes are TRBV30 and TRBJ1-1; D might be TRBD1 (6 bases). CDR3 length equals 14 residues. The germline V and J ends were trimmed by 4 bases and 6 bases, with 18 bases remaining between them. Germline V gene sequence: CDR1 GTSNPN, CDR2 SVGIG (reference sequence). The CDR3 bases are TGTGCCTGGAACCCCGGACAGCGGACAGCTGAAGCTTTCTTT. It yields the protein CAWNPGQRTAEAFF.

The chain carries TRBV6-1 and TRBJ2-1; D possibly corresponds to TRBD2 (5 bases). V lost 2 bases and J lost 0, with 5 bases in between. Germline V gene data show CDR1 as MNHNS and CDR2 as SASEGT. This CDR3 is 14 amino acids long. CDR3 bases: TGTGCCAGCAGTGAACGGGGCTCCTACAATGAGCAGTTCTTC. Protein: CASSERGSYNEQFF.

This clone was counted only a few times. This rearrangement joins TRBV25-1 to TRBJ2-7; unclear D gene. This CDR3 has 12 residues. Trimming pared 1 base from V and 4 bases from J, leaving 5 bases between. Germline V gene lookup returns CDR1 MGHDK and CDR2 SYGVNS. In DNA, the CDR3 is TGTGCCAGCAGTGAATCCTTATACGAGCAGTACTTC. Its translation: CASSESLYEQYF.

The V gene is TRBV5-1, the J gene TRBJ1-4; D not certain. The ends were cut back, 4 bases at V and 3 bases at J, with 13 bases in the middle. The V gene's germline CDR1 is SGHRS and CDR2 YFSETQ. The CDR3 is made up of 15 amino acids. CDR3 sequence: CASSPGGWANEKLFF. The CDR3 DNA reads as TGCGCCAGCAGCCCAGGAGGGTGGGCTAATGAAAAACTGTTTTTT.

The chain links TRBV4-1 to TRBJ2-7, with TRBD1 identical over 7 bases. This CDR3 comprises 18 residues. J gave up 2 bases and V 0 bases, and 13 bases lay outside the gene matches. Per germline, CDR1 MGHRA and CDR2 YSYEKL. CDR3 region: CASSQESDLTGPPYEQYF. Written as DNA, the CDR3 is TGCGCCAGCAGCCAAGAATCGGACCTGACAGGGCCCCCCTACGAGCAGTACTTC.

V gene TRBV2 combines with J gene TRBJ2-5, with 7 bases lining up with TRBD1. The better agreement between TRBJ2-7 and the DNA end casts doubt on the J call. The germline CDR1 and CDR2 sequences are SNHLY and FYNNEI. The CDR3 runs 14 residues. The CDR3 nucleotides read TGTGCCAGCAGTGAACAGGGGGATTCTTACGAGCAGTACTTC. Its translation: CASSEQGDSYEQYF.

The genes are TRBV19 and TRBJ1-1, with 8 positions matching TRBD1. V was pared by 9 bases and J by 3 bases, with 6 bases of the junction left unmatched. Germline CDR1 LNHDA, CDR2 SQIVND (reference sequence). The CDR3 totals 13 residues. CDR3: CASSRGQDTEAFF. CDR3 bases: TGTGCCAGCTCCAGGGGGCAAGACACTGAAGCTTTCTTT.